These 11 T cell receptor beta chains came from one sample sequenced in a study of T cell repertoires in cytomegalovirus infection (dated by TCRdb to between 2018 and 2020). Their recognized antigens are unknown. Interpreted using the paper, the treatment or condition label stands for: in vitro stimulation with specific CMV peptide epitopes to enrich CMV-specific T cells. Sequenced using an Illumina HiSeq 1500. TCRdb itself trimmed the public reads at Q25 with fastp, ran MiXCR and retained productive beta chains. Every distinct CDR3 protein forms one entry, paired with its most common genes and DNA. Across this sample there are tens of thousands of distinct CDR3 sequences, with about a fifth seen only once. The ten biggest clones cover approximately 53% of the sample. The specimen comprised CD8+ T cells from cultured PBMCs, sampled from culture after CMV antigen stimulation. These receptors originate from a human donor in good health (CMV status not recorded). Some clones in this sample may be carry-over from other donors' samples.

In this sample, this clonotype turned up a few times. This chain links TRBV6-1 with TRBJ2-3; 9 bases map to TRBD1. The CDR3 length is 15 residues. The trim removed 5 bases at V and 1 base at J, leaving 4 bases unmatched. The germline V gene has CDR1 MNHNS and CDR2 SASEGT. CDR3: CASSSRTGGTDTQYF. DNA of the CDR3: TGTGCCAGCAGTTCCCGGACAGGGGGCACAGATACGCAGTATTTT.

This clonotype occurred a few times. The V call is TRBV6-2 or TRBV6-3, the J call TRBJ2-4, with TRBD1 matching 7 bases. From germline, CDR1 is MNHEY and CDR2 SVGEGT. This CDR3 is built from 16 residues. The V and J ends lost 5 bases and 8 bases, in that order; junction bases with no gene match: 15. The CDR3 DNA is TGTGCCAGCAGTAACGCCGACAGGGTCCCGAGGGACATTCAGTACTTC. Translated: CASSNADRVPRDIQYF.

This clonotype came up many times. This sequence joins TRBV16 and TRBJ2-5; 13 positions agree with TRBD2. This CDR3 is 18 amino acids long. Unmatched junction bases numbered 11, after V lost 4 bases and J lost 3 bases. Germline CDR1 and CDR2: KGHSY and FQNENV. This CDR3 reads CASSRTSGSSVSEETQYF. The DNA of the CDR3 is TGTGCCAGCAGCCGGACTAGCGGGAGTTCGGTTAGTGAAGAGACCCAGTACTTC. The full variable domain, with the rest looked up from reference TRBV16 and TRBJ2-5, is GEEVAQTPKHLVRGEGQKAKLYCAPIKGHSYVFWYQQVLKNEFKFLISFQNENVFDETGMPKERFSAKCLPNSPCSLEIQATKLEDSAVYFCASSRTSGSSVSEETQYFGPGTRLLVL.

J is TRBJ1-2 and V is TRBV5-8, with D unclear. Trimming took 2 bases from V and 2 from J, leaving 10 bases between them. The germline gives CDR1 SGHTS, CDR2 YDEGEE. The CDR3 consists of 14 residues. CDR3 DNA: TGTGCCAGCAGCTTTTGGACGGCGAACTATGGCTACACCTTC. Residues: CASSFWTANYGYTF.

This clonotype was seen many times. CDR3 amino acids: CASSLAAGIGDEQFF. As DNA, the CDR3 is TGTGCCAGCAGCTTAGCGGCGGGGATTGGGGATGAGCAGTTCTTC. The chain is built from TRBV7-9 and TRBJ2-1; maybe TRBD2 (6 bases). The V gene's germline CDR1 is SEHNR and CDR2 FQNEAQ (reference sequence). V was shortened by 0 bases and J by 8 bases, with 14 bases between the two germline ends. This CDR3 spans 15 amino acids.

This clonotype was seen ten or more times. One junction end does not reproduce the germline sequence, and a read error may be involved. This chain links TRBV27 with TRBJ1-5; 8 nucleotides match TRBD1. The CDR3 runs to 14 residues. The germline V gene has CDR1 MNHEY and CDR2 SMNVEV (reference sequence). The chain's CDR3 is CASSPGTGKQPQHF. The CDR3 DNA follows: TGTGCCAGCAGTCCCGGGACAGGCAAACAGCCCCAGCATTTT.

This clonotype was detected a few times. The chain links TRBV28 to TRBJ2-5; no definite D call. This CDR3 region has 16 residues. CDR1 MDHEN and CDR2 SYDVKM come from the germline V gene. Trimming removed 5 bases at V and 7 bases at J, with 23 bases between. CDR3 in DNA: TGTGCCAGCAGTAACAACAAGAAAGGAAACCGAGTGACCCAGTACTTC. Translating it yields CASSNNKKGNRVTQYF.

The chain combines TRBV12-5 with TRBJ2-4; D is undetermined. Trimming removed 4 bases from V and 6 bases from J, with 4 bases in between. Germline values: CDR1 LGHNT, CDR2 FRNRAP. This CDR3 spans 11 amino acids. The CDR3 spells CASGSLNIQYF. The CDR3 coding sequence is TGTGCTAGTGGTTCTTTAAACATTCAGTACTTC.

This clonotype has just a few counts. V and J are TRBV27 and TRBJ2-7, with D unresolved. CDR1 is MNHEY and CDR2 is SMNVEV in the germline V gene (reference sequence). The CDR3 contains 14 residues. V was cut by 6 bases and J by 5 bases, with 17 bases left in between. CDR3 residues: CASSSPGRPHEQYF. The CDR3 DNA reads as TGTGCCAGCAGCTCCCCGGGTAGACCTCACGAGCAGTACTTC.

J is TRBJ2-7 and V is TRBV4-3; tentatively, D is TRBD1 (7 bases). CDR1 and CDR2 from the germline V gene are LGHNA and YSLEER. V lost 4 bases and J 3 bases, leaving 13 bases between the germline ends. This CDR3 comprises 14 residues. CDR3 in DNA: TGCGCCAGCAGCCGCGGGACAGTTGACTACGAGCAGTACTTC. This codes for CASSRGTVDYEQYF.

In this sample, this clonotype turned up many times. V is TRBV7-2 and J is TRBJ2-1; no clear D gene. V was trimmed by 1 base and J by 8 bases, leaving 12 bases between them. This CDR3 spans 14 amino acids. Germline CDR1 SGHTA, CDR2 FQGNSA. As DNA, the CDR3 is TGTGCCAGCAGCTTAGACGGGCCTTTGGATGAGCAGTTCTTC. Its protein is CASSLDGPLDEQFF.